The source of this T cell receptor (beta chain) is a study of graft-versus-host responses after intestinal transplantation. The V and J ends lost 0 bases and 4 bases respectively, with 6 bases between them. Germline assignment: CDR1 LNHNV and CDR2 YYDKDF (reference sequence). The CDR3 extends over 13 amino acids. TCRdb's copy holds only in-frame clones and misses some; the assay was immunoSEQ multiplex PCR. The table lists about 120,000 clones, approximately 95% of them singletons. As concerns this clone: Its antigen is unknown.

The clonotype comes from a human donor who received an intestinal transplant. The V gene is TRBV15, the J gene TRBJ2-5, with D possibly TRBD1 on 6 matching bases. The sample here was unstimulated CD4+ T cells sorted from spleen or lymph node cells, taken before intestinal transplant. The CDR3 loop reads CATSRDRGETQYF. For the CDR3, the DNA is TGTGCCACCAGCAGAGACAGGGGAGAGACCCAGTACTTC.